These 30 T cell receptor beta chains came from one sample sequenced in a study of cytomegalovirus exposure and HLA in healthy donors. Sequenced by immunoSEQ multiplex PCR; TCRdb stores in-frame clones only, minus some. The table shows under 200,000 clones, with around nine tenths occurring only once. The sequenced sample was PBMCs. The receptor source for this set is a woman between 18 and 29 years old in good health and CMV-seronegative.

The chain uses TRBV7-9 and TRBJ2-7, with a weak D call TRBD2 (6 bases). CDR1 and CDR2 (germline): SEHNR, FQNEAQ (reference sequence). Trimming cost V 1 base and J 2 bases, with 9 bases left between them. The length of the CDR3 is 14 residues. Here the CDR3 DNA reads TGTGCCAGCAGCTTAGGCGGGGTTACCTACGAGCAGTACTTC. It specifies CASSLGGVTYEQYF. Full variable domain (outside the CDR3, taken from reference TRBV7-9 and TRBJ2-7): DTGVSQNPRHKITKRGQNVTFRCDPISEHNRLYWYRQTLGQGPEFLTYFQNEAQLEKSRLLSDRFSAERPKGSFSTLEIQRTEQGDSAMYLCASSLGGVTYEQYFGPGTRLTVT.

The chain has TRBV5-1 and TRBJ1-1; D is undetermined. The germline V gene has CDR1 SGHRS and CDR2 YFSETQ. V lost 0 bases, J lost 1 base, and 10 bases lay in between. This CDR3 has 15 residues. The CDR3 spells CASSLGPFSNTEAFF. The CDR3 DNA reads TGCGCCAGCAGCTTGGGTCCATTTTCGAACACTGAAGCTTTCTTT.

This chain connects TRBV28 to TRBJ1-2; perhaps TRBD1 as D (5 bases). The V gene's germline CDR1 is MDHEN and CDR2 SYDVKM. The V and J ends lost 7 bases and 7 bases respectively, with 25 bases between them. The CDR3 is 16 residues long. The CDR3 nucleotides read TGTGCCAGCATCTCTCCGGGGAGGCAGGGTTTGGGTGGCTACACCTTC. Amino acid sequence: CASISPGRQGLGGYTF.

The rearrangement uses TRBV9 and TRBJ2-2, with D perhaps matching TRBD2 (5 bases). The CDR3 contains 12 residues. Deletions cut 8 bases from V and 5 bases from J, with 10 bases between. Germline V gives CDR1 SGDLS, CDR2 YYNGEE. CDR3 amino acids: CASRRGTGELFF. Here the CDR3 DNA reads TGTGCCAGTCGAAGAGGGACCGGGGAGCTGTTTTTT.

CDR3 protein: CASSPSTGGGNEQFF. Written as DNA, the CDR3 is TGTGCCAGCTCACCATCGACAGGGGGTGGTAATGAGCAGTTCTTC. The chain is built from TRBV18 and TRBJ2-1; 9 nucleotides match TRBD1. The CDR3 length is 15 residues. Germline V lookup: CDR1 KGHSH, CDR2 LQKENI. J gave up 7 bases and V 2 bases, and 6 bases lay outside the gene matches.

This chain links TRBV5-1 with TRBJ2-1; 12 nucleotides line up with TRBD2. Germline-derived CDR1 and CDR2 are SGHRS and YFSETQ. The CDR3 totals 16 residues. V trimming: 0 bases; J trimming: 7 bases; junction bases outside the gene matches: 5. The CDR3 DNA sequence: TGCGCCAGCAGCTTGGTTGCACTAGCGGGGGGAAATGAGCAGTTCTTC. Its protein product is CASSLVALAGGNEQFF.

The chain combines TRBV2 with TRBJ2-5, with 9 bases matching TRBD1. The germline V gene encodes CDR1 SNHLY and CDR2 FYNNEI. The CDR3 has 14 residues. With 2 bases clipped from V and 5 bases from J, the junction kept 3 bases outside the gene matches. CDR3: CASSERQGGETQYF. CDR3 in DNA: TGTGCCAGCAGTGAAAGACAGGGGGGGGAGACCCAGTACTTC.

The CDR3 DNA sequence: TGTGCCAGCAGTCTGTCGGGACAGGGCACTGAAGCTTTCTTT. Amino acids: CASSLSGQGTEAFF. The V call is TRBV27, the J call TRBJ1-1; TRBD1 matches at 9 bases. This CDR3 has 14 residues. V shed 5 bases, J shed 4 bases, and the junction held 5 bases outside the gene matches. The germline V gene has CDR1 MNHEY and CDR2 SMNVEV (reference sequence).

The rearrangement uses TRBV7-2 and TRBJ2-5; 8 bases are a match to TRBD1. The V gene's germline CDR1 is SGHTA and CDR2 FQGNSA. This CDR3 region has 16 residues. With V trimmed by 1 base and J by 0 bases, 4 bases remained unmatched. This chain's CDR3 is CASSLGWTGYQETQYF. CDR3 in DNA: TGTGCCAGCAGCTTAGGCTGGACAGGGTACCAAGAGACCCAGTACTTC.

Here the CDR3 DNA reads TGTGCCAGCAGCCCAGCGGGAGGCTATGAGACCCAGTACTTC. Translation gives CASSPAGGYETQYF. The V and J genes are TRBV14 and TRBJ2-5; 9 nucleotides match TRBD2. Germline V gene sequence: CDR1 SGHDN, CDR2 FVKESK. The J segment lost 5 bases and the V segment lost 4 bases, leaving 5 bases of the junction unmatched. The CDR3 spans 14 residues.

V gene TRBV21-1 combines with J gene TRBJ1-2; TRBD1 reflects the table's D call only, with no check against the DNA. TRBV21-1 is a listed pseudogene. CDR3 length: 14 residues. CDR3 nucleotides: TGTGCCAGCAGCAACGGACAGGGGAGCTATGGCTACACCTTC. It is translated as CASSNGQGSYGYTF.

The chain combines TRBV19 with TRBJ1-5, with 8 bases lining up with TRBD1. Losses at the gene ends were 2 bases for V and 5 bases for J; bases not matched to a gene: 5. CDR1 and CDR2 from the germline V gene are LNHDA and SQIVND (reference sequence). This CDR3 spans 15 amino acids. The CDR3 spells CASSITAGGHQPQHF. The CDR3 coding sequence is TGTGCCAGTAGTATAACGGCAGGGGGCCATCAGCCCCAGCATTTT.

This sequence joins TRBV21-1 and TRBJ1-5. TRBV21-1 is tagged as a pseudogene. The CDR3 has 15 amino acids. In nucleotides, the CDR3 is TGTGCCAGCAGCAAGATGGAGACTGATATCCCAGCCCAGCATTTT. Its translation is CASSKMETDIPAQHF.

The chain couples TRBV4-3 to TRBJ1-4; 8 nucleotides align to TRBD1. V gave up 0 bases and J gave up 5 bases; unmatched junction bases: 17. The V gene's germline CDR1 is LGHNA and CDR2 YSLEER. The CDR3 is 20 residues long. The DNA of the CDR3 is TGCGCCAGCAGCCAAGAACGATGGGGCAGGGGGCAGGCGCGAAATGAAAAACTGTTTTTT. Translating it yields CASSQERWGRGQARNEKLFF.

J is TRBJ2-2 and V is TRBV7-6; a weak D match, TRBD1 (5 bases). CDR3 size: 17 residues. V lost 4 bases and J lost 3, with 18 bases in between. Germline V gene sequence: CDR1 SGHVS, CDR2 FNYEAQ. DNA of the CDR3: TGTGCCAGCAGCTCTCTACCTGAAAAGGGGCACACCGGGGAGCTGTTTTTT. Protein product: CASSSLPEKGHTGELFF. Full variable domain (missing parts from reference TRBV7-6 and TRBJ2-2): GAGVSQSPRYKVTKRGQDVALRCDPISGHVSLYWYRQALGQGPEFLTYFNYEAQQDKSGLPNDRFSAERPEGSISTLTIQRTEQRDSAMYRCASSSLPEKGHTGELFFGEGSRLTVL.

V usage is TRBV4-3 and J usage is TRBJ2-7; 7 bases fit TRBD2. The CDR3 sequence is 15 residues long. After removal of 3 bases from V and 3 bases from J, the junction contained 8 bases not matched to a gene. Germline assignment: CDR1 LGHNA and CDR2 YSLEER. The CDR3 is CASSQASGTHYEQYF. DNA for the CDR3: TGCGCCAGCAGCCAGGCTAGCGGAACGCACTACGAGCAGTACTTC.

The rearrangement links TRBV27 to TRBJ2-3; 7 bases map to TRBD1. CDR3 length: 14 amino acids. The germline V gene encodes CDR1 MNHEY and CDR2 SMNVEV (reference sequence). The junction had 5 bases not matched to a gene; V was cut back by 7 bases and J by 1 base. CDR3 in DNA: TGTGCCAGCACTCACAGGGGCCGCACAGATACGCAGTATTTT. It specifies CASTHRGRTDTQYF.

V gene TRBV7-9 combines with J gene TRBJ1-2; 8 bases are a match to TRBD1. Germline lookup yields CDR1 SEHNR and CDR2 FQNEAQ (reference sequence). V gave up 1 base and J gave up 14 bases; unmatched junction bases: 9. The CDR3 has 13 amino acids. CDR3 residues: CASSLGGTGTGTF. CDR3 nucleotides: TGTGCCAGCAGCTTAGGGGGGACAGGAACAGGAACCTTC. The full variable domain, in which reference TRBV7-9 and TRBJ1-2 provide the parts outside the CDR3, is DTGVSQNPRHKITKRGQNVTFRCDPISEHNRLYWYRQTLGQGPEFLTYFQNEAQLEKSRLLSDRFSAERPKGSFSTLEIQRTEQGDSAMYLCASSLGGTGTGTFGSGTRLTVV.

The CDR3 DNA sequence: TGTGCCAGCAGCTTATCATCGACTAGCGGGAGTTATGAGCAGTTCTTC. The encoded protein is CASSLSSTSGSYEQFF. The chain has TRBV7-2 and TRBJ2-1, with TRBD2 identical over 12 bases. This CDR3 region has 16 residues. V dropped 2 bases and J dropped 8; count of bases not matched to a gene: 7. From germline, CDR1 is SGHTA and CDR2 FQGNSA.

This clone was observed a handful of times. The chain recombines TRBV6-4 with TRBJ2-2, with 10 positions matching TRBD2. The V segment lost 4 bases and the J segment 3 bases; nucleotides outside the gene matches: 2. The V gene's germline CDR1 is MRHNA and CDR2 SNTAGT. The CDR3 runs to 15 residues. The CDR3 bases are TGTGCCAGCAGTGCTAGCGGGGGAGACACCGGGGAGCTGTTTTTT. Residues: CASSASGGDTGELFF.

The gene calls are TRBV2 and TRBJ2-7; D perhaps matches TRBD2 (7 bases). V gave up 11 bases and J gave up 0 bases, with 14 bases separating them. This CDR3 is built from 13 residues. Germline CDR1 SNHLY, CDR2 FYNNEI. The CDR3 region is CALGGGSSYEQYF. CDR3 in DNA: TGTGCCTTGGGGGGGGGCAGCTCCTACGAGCAGTACTTC.

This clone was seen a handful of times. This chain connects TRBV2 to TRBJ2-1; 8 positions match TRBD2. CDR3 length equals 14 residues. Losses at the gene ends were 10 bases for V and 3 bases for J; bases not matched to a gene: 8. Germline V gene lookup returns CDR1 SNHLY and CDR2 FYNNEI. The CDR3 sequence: CATGREGVYNEQFF. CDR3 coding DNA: TGTGCCACCGGGAGGGAGGGGGTCTACAATGAGCAGTTCTTC.

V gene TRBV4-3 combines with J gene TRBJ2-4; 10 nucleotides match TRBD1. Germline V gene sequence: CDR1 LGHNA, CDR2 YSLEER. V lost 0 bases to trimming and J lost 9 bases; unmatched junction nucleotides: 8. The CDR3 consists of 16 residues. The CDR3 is CASSQDWDRGLVIQYF. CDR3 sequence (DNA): TGCGCCAGCAGCCAAGACTGGGACAGGGGTTTGGTCATTCAGTACTTC.

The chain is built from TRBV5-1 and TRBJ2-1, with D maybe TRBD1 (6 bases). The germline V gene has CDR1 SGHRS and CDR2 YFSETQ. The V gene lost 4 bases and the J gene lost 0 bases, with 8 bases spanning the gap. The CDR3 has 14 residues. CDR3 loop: CASSQDSSYNEQFF. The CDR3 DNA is TGCGCCAGCAGCCAGGACAGCTCCTACAATGAGCAGTTCTTC. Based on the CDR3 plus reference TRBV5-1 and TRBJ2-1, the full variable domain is KAGVTQTPRYLIKTRGQQVTLSCSPISGHRSVSWYQQTPGQGLQFLFEYFSETQRNKGNFPGRFSGRQFSNSRSEMNVSTLELGDSALYLCASSQDSSYNEQFFGPGTRLTVL.

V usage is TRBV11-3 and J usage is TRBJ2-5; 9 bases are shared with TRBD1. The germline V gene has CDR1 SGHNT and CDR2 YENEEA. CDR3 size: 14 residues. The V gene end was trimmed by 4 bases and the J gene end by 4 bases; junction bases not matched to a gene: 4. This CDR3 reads CASSSQGARETQYF. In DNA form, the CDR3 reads TGTGCCAGCAGCTCACAGGGGGCACGAGAGACCCAGTACTTC.

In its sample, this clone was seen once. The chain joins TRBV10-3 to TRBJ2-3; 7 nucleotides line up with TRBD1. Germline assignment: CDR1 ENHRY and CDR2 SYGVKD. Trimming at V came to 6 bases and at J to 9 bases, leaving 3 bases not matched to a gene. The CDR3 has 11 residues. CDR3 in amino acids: CAISQQGTQYF. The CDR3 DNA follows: TGTGCCATCAGCCAACAGGGGACGCAGTATTTT.

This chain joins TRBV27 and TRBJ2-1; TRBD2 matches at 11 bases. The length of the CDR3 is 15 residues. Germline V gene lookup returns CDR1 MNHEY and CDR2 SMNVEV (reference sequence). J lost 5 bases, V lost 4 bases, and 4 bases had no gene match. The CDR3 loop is CASSSGTSGNNEQFF. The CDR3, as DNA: TGTGCCAGCAGTTCAGGGACTAGCGGTAACAATGAGCAGTTCTTC.

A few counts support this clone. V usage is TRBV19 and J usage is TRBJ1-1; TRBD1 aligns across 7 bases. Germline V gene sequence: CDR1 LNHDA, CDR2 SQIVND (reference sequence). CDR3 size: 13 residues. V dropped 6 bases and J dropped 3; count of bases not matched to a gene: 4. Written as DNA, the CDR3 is TGTGCCAGTAGGGAGGGGGCGCACACTGAAGCTTTCTTT. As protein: CASREGAHTEAFF.

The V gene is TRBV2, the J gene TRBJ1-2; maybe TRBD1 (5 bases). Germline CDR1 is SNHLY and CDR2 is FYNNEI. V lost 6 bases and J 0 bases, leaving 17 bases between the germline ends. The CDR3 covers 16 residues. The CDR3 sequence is CASREYSTASNYGYTF. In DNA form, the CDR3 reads TGTGCCAGCAGGGAATACTCGACAGCTTCTAACTATGGCTACACCTTC.

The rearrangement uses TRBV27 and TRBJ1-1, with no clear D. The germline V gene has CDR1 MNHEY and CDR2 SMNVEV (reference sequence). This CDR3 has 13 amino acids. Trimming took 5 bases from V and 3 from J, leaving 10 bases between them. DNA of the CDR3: TGTGCCAGCAGTCCACACGCGGACACTGAAGCTTTCTTT. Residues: CASSPHADTEAFF.